This passage covers 28 T cell receptor beta chains from one sample sequenced in a study of T cells in localized non-small cell lung cancer. Profiling relied on immunoSEQ multiplex PCR, and the TCRdb table lists in-frame clones only, not all of them. Seen here are under 25,000 clones, 70% to 90% observed once, and the top ten hold approximately 22%. The sample here was PBMCs, taken before any cancer treatment. The receptors here all came from a man aged 35-69 years with stage II squamous cell lung carcinoma.

Only one count was recorded for this clone. The chain couples TRBV2 to TRBJ1-5; 11 bases fit TRBD1. V lost 4 bases, J lost 4 bases, and 9 bases stayed unmatched. Germline assignment: CDR1 SNHLY and CDR2 FYNNEI. The CDR3 length is 17 residues. The CDR3 is CASSGGTGGSENQPQHF. CDR3 DNA sequence: TGTGCCAGCAGTGGTGGGACAGGGGGTAGCGAAAATCAGCCCCAGCATTTT.

The V call is TRBV29-1, the J call TRBJ1-5; no clear D gene. Germline CDR1 SQVTM, CDR2 ANQGSEA. The germline V and J ends were trimmed by 3 bases and 3 bases, with 9 bases remaining between them. CDR3 size: 13 residues. DNA for the CDR3: TGCAGCGTTGATTTGGGTTTCAATCAGCCCCAGCATTTT. It is translated as CSVDLGFNQPQHF. The full variable domain, with the rest looked up from reference TRBV29-1 and TRBJ1-5, is SAVISQKPSRDICQRGTSLTIQCQVDSQVTMMFWYRQQPGQSLTLIATANQGSEATYESGFVIDKFPISRPNLTFSTLTVSNMSPEDSSIYLCSVDLGFNQPQHFGDGTRLSIL.

The rearrangement joins TRBV27 to TRBJ2-7; D perhaps matches TRBD2 (5 bases). Germline lookup yields CDR1 MNHEY and CDR2 SMNVEV (reference sequence). V was trimmed by 8 bases and J by 3 bases, leaving 20 bases between them. This CDR3 has 15 residues. The CDR3 region has the DNA TGTGCCAGCCGCCGAGATTCCGGGAACCTCTACGAGCAGTACTTC. Protein: CASRRDSGNLYEQYF.

The chain has TRBV28 and TRBJ2-5; 8 bases match TRBD1. CDR3 size: 16 residues. Per the germline V gene, CDR1 is MDHEN and CDR2 is SYDVKM. V gave up 3 bases and J gave up 2 bases; unmatched junction bases: 8. The CDR3 spells CASSFPGTGVQETQYF. The CDR3 nucleotides read TGTGCCAGCAGTTTTCCCGGGACAGGTGTACAAGAGACCCAGTACTTC.

J is TRBJ2-2 and V is TRBV5-1; D may correspond to TRBD1 or TRBD2 (5 bases each). CDR1 and CDR2 (germline): SGHRS, YFSETQ. The CDR3 spans 17 residues. Deletions cut 2 bases from V and 1 base from J, with 15 bases between. The CDR3 sequence is CASSFGTGRLNTGELFF. The DNA for the CDR3 is TGCGCCAGCAGCTTCGGGACGGGGCGGTTGAACACCGGGGAGCTGTTTTTT.

The CDR3: CASSEIAGGRLQFF. The CDR3 DNA follows: TGTGCCAGCAGTGAAATAGCGGGAGGGCGGTTGCAGTTCTTC. This chain links TRBV6-4 with TRBJ2-1; 11 bases line up with TRBD2. CDR3 length: 14 residues. Trimming at V came to 3 bases and at J to 12 bases, leaving 7 bases not matched to a gene. Germline lookup yields CDR1 MRHNA and CDR2 SNTAGT.

The chain is built from TRBV5-6 and TRBJ2-3, with D perhaps matching TRBD1 (5 bases). From germline, CDR1 is SGHDT and CDR2 YYEEEE. This CDR3 has 12 amino acids. V shed 4 bases and J shed 3 bases, with 6 bases lying between them. The CDR3 DNA reads as TGTGCCAGCAGCCCAGGGACAGATACGCAGTATTTT. Amino acid sequence: CASSPGTDTQYF.

This chain joins TRBV6-5 and TRBJ1-5; a weak D match, TRBD1 (5 bases). The CDR3 length is 15 residues. With 0 bases removed from V and 7 bases from J, the gap between germline ends came to 13 bases. Germline values: CDR1 MNHEY, CDR2 SVGAGI. The CDR3 spells CASSYSEGVGQPQHF. The CDR3 DNA sequence: TGTGCCAGCAGTTACTCTGAAGGGGTGGGGCAGCCCCAGCATTTT.

The chain is built from TRBV5-1 and TRBJ2-2; D might be TRBD1 (5 bases). The CDR3 is made up of 15 amino acids. Trimming stripped 0 bases from V and 2 bases from J, with 8 bases between. Germline V gene data show CDR1 as SGHRS and CDR2 as YFSETQ. The CDR3 here is CASSLGQGNTGELFF. The CDR3 nucleotides are TGCGCCAGCAGCTTGGGTCAGGGCAACACCGGGGAGCTGTTTTTT.

The chain links TRBV30 to TRBJ1-3, with unresolved D. Per germline, CDR1 GTSNPN and CDR2 SVGIG (reference sequence). The CDR3 contains 13 residues. With 2 bases removed from V and 1 base from J, the gap between germline ends came to 6 bases. The DNA of the CDR3 is TGTGCCTGGAGTTGGAGTTCTGGAAACACCATATATTTT. This translates into CAWSWSSGNTIYF.

V gene TRBV29-1 combines with J gene TRBJ2-7; D may be TRBD1 (6 bases). The CDR3 sequence is 10 residues long. Trimming cost V 4 bases and J 9 bases, with 10 bases left between them. CDR1 is SQVTM, CDR2 ANQGSEA, per germline. The CDR3 region has the DNA TGCAGCGTTGGACAGGAACGGCAGTACTTC. This gives the protein CSVGQERQYF.

The chain recombines TRBV9 with TRBJ2-2; tentatively, D is TRBD1 (6 bases). CDR1 is SGDLS, CDR2 YYNGEE, per germline. The V end lost 5 bases, the J end lost 3 bases, and 11 bases lay between the germline ends. This CDR3 has 14 residues. The CDR3 sequence is CASSRQGYTGELFF. The CDR3 DNA reads as TGTGCCAGCAGTCGTCAGGGGTACACCGGGGAGCTGTTTTTT. The full variable domain, with the rest looked up from reference TRBV9 and TRBJ2-2, is DSGVTQTPKHLITATGQRVTLRCSPRSGDLSVYWYQQSLDQGLQFLIQYYNGEERAKGNILERFSAQQFPDLHSELNLSSLELGDSALYFCASSRQGYTGELFFGEGSRLTVL.

V gene TRBV7-2 combines with J gene TRBJ2-3, with D perhaps assigned TRBD1 or TRBD2 (6 bases each). The length of the CDR3 is 16 residues. V was clipped by 1 base and J by 2 bases, with 13 bases between them. The germline CDR1 and CDR2 sequences are SGHTA and FQGNSA. CDR3 nucleotides: TGTGCCAGCAGCTTAGAGAGGGGGGACGACACAGATACGCAGTATTTT. Its protein is CASSLERGDDTDTQYF.

This rearrangement joins TRBV6-5 to TRBJ2-5, with 8 bases that match TRBD2. J lost 1 base, V lost 7 bases, and 5 bases had no gene match. The CDR3 covers 14 residues. Germline V lookup: CDR1 MNHEY, CDR2 SVGAGI. The CDR3 DNA follows: TGTGCCAGCACGGGGGGGGAGGGCCAAGAGACCCAGTACTTC. This translates into CASTGGEGQETQYF.

The chain is built from TRBV27 and TRBJ2-7; perhaps TRBD2 as D (6 bases). Trimming left V 6 bases short and J 2 bases short, with 14 bases between. The CDR3 contains 14 residues. CDR1 is MNHEY, CDR2 SMNVEV, per germline (reference sequence). CDR3 DNA: TGTGCCAGCAGCCCGGGACTTTTGACCTACGAGCAGTACTTC. This sequence encodes CASSPGLLTYEQYF.

The J gene is TRBJ2-1, the V gene TRBV2; D is perhaps TRBD1 or TRBD2 (6 bases each). The CDR3 is made up of 14 amino acids. Germline V gene data show CDR1 as SNHLY and CDR2 as FYNNEI. V was clipped by 11 bases and J by 4 bases, with 18 bases between them. Here the CDR3 DNA reads TGTGCCTATATTGAGGGGGACTCTTACAATGAGCAGTTCTTC. Its protein product is CAYIEGDSYNEQFF.

This sequence joins TRBV6-5 and TRBJ1-2; perhaps TRBD1 as D (5 bases). The germline V gene encodes CDR1 MNHEY and CDR2 SVGAGI. Trimming pared 4 bases from V and 3 bases from J, leaving 9 bases between. The CDR3 loop spans 13 amino acids. The CDR3: CASSSGHDYGYTF. The CDR3, as DNA: TGTGCCAGCAGTTCCGGACATGACTATGGCTACACCTTC.

This sequence joins TRBV7-9 and TRBJ1-2; no definite D call. Looked up from germline, CDR1 is SEHNR and CDR2 is FQNEAQ (reference sequence). The CDR3 runs to 16 residues. Trimming stripped 2 bases from V and 1 base from J, with 14 bases between. The CDR3 loop is CASSLHSPLDNYGYTF. The CDR3 DNA follows: TGTGCCAGCAGCTTACACAGTCCCCTTGATAACTATGGCTACACCTTC.

V gene TRBV28 combines with J gene TRBJ1-5; 7 nucleotides match TRBD1. Germline CDR1 reads MDHEN; CDR2 reads SYDVKM. The CDR3 consists of 15 residues. Trimming at V came to 6 bases and at J to 2 bases, leaving 7 bases not matched to a gene. This CDR3 reads CASSMTGYGNQPQHF. In nucleotides, the CDR3 is TGTGCCAGCAGCATGACAGGGTACGGCAATCAGCCCCAGCATTTT.

The chain joins TRBV2 to TRBJ1-2, with a weak D call TRBD1 (5 bases). The CDR3 loop spans 13 amino acids. V was trimmed by 1 base and J by 8 bases, leaving 11 bases between them. Germline CDR1 and CDR2: SNHLY and FYNNEI. The CDR3 reads CASSEGQGGGYTF. The CDR3 DNA is TGTGCCAGCAGTGAAGGGCAGGGTGGAGGCTACACCTTC.

This sequence joins TRBV27 and TRBJ2-3; either TRBD1 or TRBD2 may supply D (6 bases each). There are 15 residues in the CDR3. Germline V gene data show CDR1 as MNHEY and CDR2 as SMNVEV (reference sequence). Deletions cut 5 bases from V and 3 bases from J, with 15 bases between. The chain's CDR3 is CASSGAGGWTDTQYF. In DNA, the CDR3 is TGTGCCAGCAGTGGGGCCGGGGGCTGGACAGATACGCAGTATTTT.

This sequence joins TRBV7-6 and TRBJ1-4; the D is unclear. Trimming pared 4 bases from V and 7 bases from J, leaving 13 bases between. The CDR3 spans 14 residues. Germline V gene sequence: CDR1 SGHVS, CDR2 FNYEAQ. CDR3 loop: CASSSAHGGEKLFF. In nucleotides, the CDR3 is TGTGCCAGCAGCTCCGCACACGGCGGTGAAAAACTGTTTTTT.

The gene calls are TRBV19 and TRBJ2-1; 8 positions match TRBD2. The ends lost 5 bases at V and 0 bases at J; junction bases unmatched: 12. The germline V gene has CDR1 LNHDA and CDR2 SQIVND (reference sequence). The CDR3 length is 18 residues. For the CDR3, the DNA is TGTGCCAGTAGTGGGAGACGGGGGGGCATCTCCTCCTACAATGAGCAGTTCTTC. Translation gives CASSGRRGGISSYNEQFF.

The chain employs TRBV5-1 and TRBJ2-1; TRBD2 matches 7 bases. Germline assignment: CDR1 SGHRS and CDR2 YFSETQ. This CDR3 spans 13 amino acids. V lost 3 bases and J lost 5; bases outside the gene matches: 2. The CDR3 region is CASSYGLDNEQFF. The CDR3 DNA reads as TGCGCCAGCAGCTACGGACTAGACAATGAGCAGTTCTTC.

The chain recombines TRBV6-5 with TRBJ2-2; 7 positions agree with TRBD1. CDR1 is MNHEY and CDR2 is SVGAGI in the germline V gene. The CDR3 spans 16 residues. With V trimmed by 2 bases and J by 4 bases, 7 bases remained unmatched. Here the CDR3 DNA reads TGTGCCAGCAGTTACCTAGTGACAGGGCTCACCGGGGAGCTGTTTTTT. Its protein is CASSYLVTGLTGELFF.

The gene calls are TRBV19 and TRBJ1-6; TRBD1 aligns across 8 bases. With 5 bases clipped from V and 10 bases from J, the junction kept 4 bases outside the gene matches. Germline V lookup: CDR1 LNHDA, CDR2 SQIVND (reference sequence). The CDR3 runs to 13 residues. CDR3 coding DNA: TGTGCCAGTAGTTCGACAGGGGAATCACCCCTCCACTTT. Translating it yields CASSSTGESPLHF.

The CDR3 is CASSQASGGSDNEKLFF. The CDR3 bases are TGCGCCAGCAGCCAAGCCTCAGGGGGCAGCGATAATGAAAAACTGTTTTTT. The V gene is TRBV4-1, the J gene TRBJ1-4, with 8 bases matching TRBD1. V dropped 1 base and J dropped 4; count of bases not matched to a gene: 8. This CDR3 spans 17 amino acids. Germline values: CDR1 MGHRA, CDR2 YSYEKL.

The CDR3 DNA is TGTGCCAGCAGCACAACCGGGACCGGGGAGCTGTTTTTT. This gives the protein CASSTTGTGELFF. This sequence joins TRBV5-6 and TRBJ2-2, with no clear D. The germline V and J ends were trimmed by 4 bases and 5 bases, with 9 bases remaining between them. Germline V gene sequence: CDR1 SGHDT, CDR2 YYEEEE. The CDR3 loop spans 13 amino acids.